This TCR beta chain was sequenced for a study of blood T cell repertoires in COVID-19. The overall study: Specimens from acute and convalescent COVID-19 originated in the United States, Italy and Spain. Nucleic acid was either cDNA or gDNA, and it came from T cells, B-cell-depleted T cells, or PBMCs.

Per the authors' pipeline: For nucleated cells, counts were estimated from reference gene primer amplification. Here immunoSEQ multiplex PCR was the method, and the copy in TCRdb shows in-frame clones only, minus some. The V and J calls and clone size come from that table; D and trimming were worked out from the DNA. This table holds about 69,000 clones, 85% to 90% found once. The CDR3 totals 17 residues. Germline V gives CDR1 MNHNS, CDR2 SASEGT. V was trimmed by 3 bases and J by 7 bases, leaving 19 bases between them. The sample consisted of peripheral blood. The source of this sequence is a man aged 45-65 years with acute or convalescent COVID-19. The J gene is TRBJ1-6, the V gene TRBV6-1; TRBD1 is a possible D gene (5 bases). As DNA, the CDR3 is TGTGCCAGCAGTGATGCCCCCGCGGGGGTGGTCAATTCACCCCTCCACTTT. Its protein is CASSDAPAGVVNSPLHF.